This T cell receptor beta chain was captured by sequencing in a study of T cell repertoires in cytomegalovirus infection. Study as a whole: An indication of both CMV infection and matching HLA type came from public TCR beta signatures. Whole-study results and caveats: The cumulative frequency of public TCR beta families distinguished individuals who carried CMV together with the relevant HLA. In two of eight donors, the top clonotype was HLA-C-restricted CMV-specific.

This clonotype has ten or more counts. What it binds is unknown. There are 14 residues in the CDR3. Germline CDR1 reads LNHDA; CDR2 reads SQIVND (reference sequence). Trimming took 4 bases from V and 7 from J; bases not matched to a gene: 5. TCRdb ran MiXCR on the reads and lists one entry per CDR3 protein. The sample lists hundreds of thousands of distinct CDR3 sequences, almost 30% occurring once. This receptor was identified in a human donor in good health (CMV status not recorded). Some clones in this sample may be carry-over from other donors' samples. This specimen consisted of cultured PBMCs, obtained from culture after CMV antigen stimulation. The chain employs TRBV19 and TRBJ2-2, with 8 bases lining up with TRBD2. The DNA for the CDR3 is TGTGCCAGTAGTAAAGCGGGAGTTGACGGGGAGCTGTTTTTT. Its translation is CASSKAGVDGELFF.